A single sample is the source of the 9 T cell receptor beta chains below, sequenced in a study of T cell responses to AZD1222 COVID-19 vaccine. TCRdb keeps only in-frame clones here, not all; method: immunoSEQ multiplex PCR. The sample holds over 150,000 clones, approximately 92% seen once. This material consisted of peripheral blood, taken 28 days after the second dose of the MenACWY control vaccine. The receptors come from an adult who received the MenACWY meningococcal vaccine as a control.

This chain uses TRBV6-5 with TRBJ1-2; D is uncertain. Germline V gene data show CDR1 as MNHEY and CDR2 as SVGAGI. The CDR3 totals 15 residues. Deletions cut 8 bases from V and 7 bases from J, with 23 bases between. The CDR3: CASLLLVGSTSGYTF. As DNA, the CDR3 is TGTGCCAGCCTCCTTCTAGTCGGGTCTACGAGTGGCTACACCTTC.

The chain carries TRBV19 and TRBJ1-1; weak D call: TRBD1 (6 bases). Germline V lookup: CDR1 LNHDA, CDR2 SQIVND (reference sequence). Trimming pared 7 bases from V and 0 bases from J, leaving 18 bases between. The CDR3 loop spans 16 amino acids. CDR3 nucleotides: TGTGCCAGTACCCCAGGACTCAGGGGATTGAACACTGAAGCTTTCTTT. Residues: CASTPGLRGLNTEAFF. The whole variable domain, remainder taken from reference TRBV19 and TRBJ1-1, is DGGITQSPKYLFRKEGQNVTLSCEQNLNHDAMYWYRQDPGQGLRLIYYSQIVNDFQKGDIAEGYSVSREKKESFPLTVTSAQKNPTAFYLCASTPGLRGLNTEAFFGQGTRLTVV.

The CDR3 DNA reads TGTGCCAGTACCATGGGCCCCTATGGCTACACCTTC. Translation: CASTMGPYGYTF. This sequence joins TRBV19 and TRBJ1-2; D is ambiguous. V lost 7 bases and J 4 bases, leaving 10 bases between the germline ends. CDR3 length: 12 amino acids. Germline V gene lookup returns CDR1 LNHDA and CDR2 SQIVND (reference sequence).

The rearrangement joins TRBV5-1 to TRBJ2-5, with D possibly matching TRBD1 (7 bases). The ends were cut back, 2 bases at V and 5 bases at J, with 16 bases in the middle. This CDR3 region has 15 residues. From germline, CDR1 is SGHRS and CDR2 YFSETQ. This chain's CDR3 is CASSFASGGRETQYF. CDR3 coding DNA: TGCGCCAGCAGCTTCGCGTCAGGGGGGAGGGAGACCCAGTACTTC.

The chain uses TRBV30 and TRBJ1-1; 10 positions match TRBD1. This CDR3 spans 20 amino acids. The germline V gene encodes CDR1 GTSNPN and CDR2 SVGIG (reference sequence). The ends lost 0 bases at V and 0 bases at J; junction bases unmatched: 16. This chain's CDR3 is CAWSVQGQGKNPRLNTEAFF. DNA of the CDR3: TGTGCCTGGAGTGTACAGGGACAGGGGAAGAACCCCCGCCTGAACACTGAAGCTTTCTTT.

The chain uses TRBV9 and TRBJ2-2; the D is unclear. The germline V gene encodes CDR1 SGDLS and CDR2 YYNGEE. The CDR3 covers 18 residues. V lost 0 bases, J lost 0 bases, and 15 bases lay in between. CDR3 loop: CASSVGMGGLSNTGELFF. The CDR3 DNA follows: TGTGCCAGCAGCGTAGGGATGGGTGGGCTCTCGAACACCGGGGAGCTGTTTTTT.

The CDR3 DNA reads TGTGCCAGCAGTGGTACCCCAACCAGGGGGGCCGTGCAGTTCTTC. This encodes CASSGTPTRGAVQFF. The chain employs TRBV2 and TRBJ2-1, with D maybe TRBD1 (7 bases). V was trimmed by 4 bases and J by 12 bases, leaving 22 bases between them. Germline CDR1 SNHLY, CDR2 FYNNEI. CDR3 length: 15 amino acids.

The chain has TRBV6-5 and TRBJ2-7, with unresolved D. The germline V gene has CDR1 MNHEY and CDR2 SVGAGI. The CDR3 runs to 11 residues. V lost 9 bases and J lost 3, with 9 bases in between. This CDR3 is CASPKGYEQYF. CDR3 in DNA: TGTGCCAGTCCCAAGGGCTACGAGCAGTACTTC.

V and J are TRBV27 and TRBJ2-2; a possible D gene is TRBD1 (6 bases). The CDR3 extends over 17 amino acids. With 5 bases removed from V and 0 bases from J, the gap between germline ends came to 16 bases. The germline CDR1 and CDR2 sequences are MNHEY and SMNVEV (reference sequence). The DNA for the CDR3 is TGTGCCAGCAGTCCCAGAGGCAGGGGAGCGAACACCGGGGAGCTGTTTTTT. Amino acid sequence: CASSPRGRGANTGELFF.